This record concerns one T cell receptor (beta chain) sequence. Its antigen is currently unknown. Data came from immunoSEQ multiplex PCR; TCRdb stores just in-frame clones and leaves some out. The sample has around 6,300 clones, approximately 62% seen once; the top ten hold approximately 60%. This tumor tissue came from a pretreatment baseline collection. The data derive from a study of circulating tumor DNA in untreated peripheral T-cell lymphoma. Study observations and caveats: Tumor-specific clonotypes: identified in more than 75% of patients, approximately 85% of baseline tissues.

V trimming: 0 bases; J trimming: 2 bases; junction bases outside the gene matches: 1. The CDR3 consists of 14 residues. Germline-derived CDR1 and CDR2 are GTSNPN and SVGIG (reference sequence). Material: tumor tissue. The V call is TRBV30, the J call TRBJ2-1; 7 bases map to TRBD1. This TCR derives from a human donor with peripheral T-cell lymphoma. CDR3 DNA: TGTGCCTGGAGTGTAGGGGGCCCCTACAATGAGCAGTTCTTC. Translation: CAWSVGGPYNEQFF.